This entry is about one T cell receptor (beta chain). Antigen unknown. At the DNA level, this CDR3 is encoded by other sequences in the same sample as well. The protocol was immunoSEQ multiplex PCR, while the TCRdb copy is restricted to in-frame clones and leaves out a portion. The table has roughly 660,000 clones, 90% seen once. The CDR3 spans 11 residues. V gave up 2 bases and J gave up 4 bases, with 2 bases separating them. Germline CDR1 and CDR2: SNHLY and FYNNEI. This record belongs to a study of shared clonotypes between healthy human individuals. For the study at large: Each donor's CD8 memory used one plate, CD8 naive two, each CD4 subset three.

Study results and limitations: An effect of sequencing depth on clonotype sharing among donors was expected. In the sorted subsets, rarefaction showed sequencing was incomplete despite large depth.

Participating donors were healthy, HIV-negative adults free of recent acute infections or vaccinations. This chain links TRBV2 with TRBJ2-5; D uncertain. The sample taken for sequencing was memory CD8+ T cells from PBMCs. Subset noted: CD45RO+ cells pooled with CCR7-negative TemRA cells. The clonotype originates from a man aged 18-30 years in good health. Some clones in this sample may be carry-over from other donors' samples. The CDR3 is CASSERETQYF. The CDR3 DNA reads TGTGCCAGCAGTGAAAGAGAGACCCAGTACTTC.